Described below is a single T cell receptor (beta chain) sequence and its context. Its matching antigen is unknown. Sequencing was performed with immunoSEQ multiplex PCR; in TCRdb, only in-frame clones are kept and a portion is missing. The sample records about 180,000 clones, approximately 92% being singletons. This CDR3 comprises 14 residues. The germline CDR1 and CDR2 sequences are SEHNR and FQNEAQ (reference sequence). V lost 3 bases and J 1 base, leaving 9 bases between the germline ends. This sample was taken from a study of T cell responses to AZD1222 COVID-19 vaccine. Notes on the study in general: The donor cohort was predominantly white British with a female majority, and clonal diversity may have been underestimated. An increase in Spike-specific TCR breadth and depth was observed after two AZD1222 doses. No day 14 peak samples; only post-peak repertoires were characterized. It was only 6 or 7 AZD1222 recipients who were seropositive at baseline.

This sample comprised peripheral blood, obtained 28 days after the second dose of the MenACWY control vaccine. The sequence was collected from an adult who received the MenACWY meningococcal vaccine as a control. The chain joins TRBV7-9 to TRBJ1-1; the D gene is possibly TRBD1 (6 bases). CDR3 in DNA: TGTGCCAGCAGCTTGGTGGGGGCGAACACTGAAGCTTTCTTT. Its protein is CASSLVGANTEAFF.